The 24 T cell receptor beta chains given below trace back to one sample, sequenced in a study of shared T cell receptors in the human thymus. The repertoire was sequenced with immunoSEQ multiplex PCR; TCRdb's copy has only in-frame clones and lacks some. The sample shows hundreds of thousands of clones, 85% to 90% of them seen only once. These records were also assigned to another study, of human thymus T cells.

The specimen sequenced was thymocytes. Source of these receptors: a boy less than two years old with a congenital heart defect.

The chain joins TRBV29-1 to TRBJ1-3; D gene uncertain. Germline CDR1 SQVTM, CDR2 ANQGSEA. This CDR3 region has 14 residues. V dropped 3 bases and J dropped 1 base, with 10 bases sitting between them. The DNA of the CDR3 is TGCAGCGTTGAGAGGGTCGGGTCTGGAAACACCATATATTTT. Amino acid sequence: CSVERVGSGNTIYF.

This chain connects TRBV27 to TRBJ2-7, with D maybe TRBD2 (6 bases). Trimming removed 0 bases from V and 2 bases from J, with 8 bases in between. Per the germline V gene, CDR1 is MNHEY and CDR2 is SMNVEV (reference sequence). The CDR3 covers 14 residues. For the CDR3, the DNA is TGTGCCAGCAGTTTATCGACTAGTGCCTACGAGCAGTACTTC. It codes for CASSLSTSAYEQYF.

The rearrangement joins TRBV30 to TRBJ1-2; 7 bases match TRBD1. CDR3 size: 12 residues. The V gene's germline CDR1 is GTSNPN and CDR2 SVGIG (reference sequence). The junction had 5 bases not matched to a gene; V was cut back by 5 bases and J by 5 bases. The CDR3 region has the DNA TGTGCCTGGGCGCACAGGGGTTATGGCTACACCTTC. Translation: CAWAHRGYGYTF.

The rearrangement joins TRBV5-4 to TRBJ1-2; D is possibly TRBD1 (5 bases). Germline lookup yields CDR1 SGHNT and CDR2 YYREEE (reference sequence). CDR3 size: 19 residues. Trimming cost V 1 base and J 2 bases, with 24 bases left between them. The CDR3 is CASSLSTGVSANVNYGYTF. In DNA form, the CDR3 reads TGTGCCAGCAGCTTGTCGACGGGGGTCTCAGCAAATGTGAACTATGGCTACACCTTC.

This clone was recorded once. The CDR3 is CTSSQAGSPRYEQYF. The CDR3 nucleotides are TGCACCAGCAGCCAAGCCGGGAGTCCGAGATACGAGCAGTACTTC. V usage is TRBV1 and J usage is TRBJ2-7; the table names TRBD2, a call not compared with the DNA. TRBV1 is assigned pseudogene status. The CDR3 length is 15 residues.

CDR3 coding DNA: TGTGCCAGCAGCCCCTTGCGACTAGCGGGAATTGCCGAGCAGTACTTC. Protein product: CASSPLRLAGIAEQYF. The chain joins TRBV7-6 to TRBJ2-7; the match to TRBD2 covers 11 bases. V dropped 5 bases and J dropped 6; count of bases not matched to a gene: 12. The germline CDR1 and CDR2 sequences are SGHVS and FNYEAQ. The CDR3 loop spans 16 amino acids. Using reference TRBV7-6 and TRBJ2-7 for the parts outside the CDR3, the full variable domain is GAGVSQSPRYKVTKRGQDVALRCDPISGHVSLYWYRQALGQGPEFLTYFNYEAQQDKSGLPNDRFSAERPEGSISTLTIQRTEQRDSAMYRCASSPLRLAGIAEQYFGPGTRLTVT.

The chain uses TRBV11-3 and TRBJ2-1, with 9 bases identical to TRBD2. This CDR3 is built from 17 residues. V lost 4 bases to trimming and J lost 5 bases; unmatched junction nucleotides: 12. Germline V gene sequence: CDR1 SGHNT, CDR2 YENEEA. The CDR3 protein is CASSSQVETSGNNEQFF. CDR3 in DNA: TGTGCCAGCAGCTCACAGGTGGAGACTAGCGGAAACAATGAGCAGTTCTTC.

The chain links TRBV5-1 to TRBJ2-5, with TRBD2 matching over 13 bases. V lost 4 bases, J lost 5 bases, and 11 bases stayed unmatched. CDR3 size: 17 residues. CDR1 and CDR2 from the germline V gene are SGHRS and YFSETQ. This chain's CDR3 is CASSPSKLAGGRETQYF. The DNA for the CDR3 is TGCGCCAGCAGCCCATCGAAACTAGCGGGAGGGAGGGAGACCCAGTACTTC.

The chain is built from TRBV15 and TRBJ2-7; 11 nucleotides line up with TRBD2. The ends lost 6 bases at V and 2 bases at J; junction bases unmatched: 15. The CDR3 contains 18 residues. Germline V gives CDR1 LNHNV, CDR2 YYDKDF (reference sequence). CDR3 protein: CATSPGIAGGPEPYEQYF. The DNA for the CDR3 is TGTGCCACCAGTCCCGGGATAGCGGGAGGGCCAGAACCCTACGAGCAGTACTTC.

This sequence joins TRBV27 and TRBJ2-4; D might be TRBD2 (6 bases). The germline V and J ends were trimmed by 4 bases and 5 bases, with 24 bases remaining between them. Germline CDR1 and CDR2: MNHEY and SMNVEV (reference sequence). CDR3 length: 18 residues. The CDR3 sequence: CASSSATGHTGVENIQYF. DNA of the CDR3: TGTGCCAGCAGTTCCGCCACCGGCCACACGGGGGTGGAAAACATTCAGTACTTC.

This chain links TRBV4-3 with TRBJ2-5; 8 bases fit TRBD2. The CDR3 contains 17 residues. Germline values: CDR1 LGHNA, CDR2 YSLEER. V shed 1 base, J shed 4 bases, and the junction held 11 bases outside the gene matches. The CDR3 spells CASSQAGKAGARETQYF. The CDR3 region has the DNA TGCGCCAGCAGCCAAGCCGGGAAAGCGGGAGCCCGAGAGACCCAGTACTTC.

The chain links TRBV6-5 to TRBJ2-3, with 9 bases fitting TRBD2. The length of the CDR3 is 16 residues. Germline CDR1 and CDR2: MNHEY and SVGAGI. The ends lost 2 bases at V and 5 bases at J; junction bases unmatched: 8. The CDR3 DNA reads TGTGCCAGCAGTTACGGTAGCGGGAGACGGGGAGATACGCAGTATTTT. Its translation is CASSYGSGRRGDTQYF.

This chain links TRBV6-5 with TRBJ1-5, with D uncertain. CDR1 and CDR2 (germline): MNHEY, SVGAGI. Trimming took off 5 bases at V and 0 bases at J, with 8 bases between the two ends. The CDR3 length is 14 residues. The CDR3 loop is CASSEKYSNQPQHF. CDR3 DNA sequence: TGTGCCAGCAGTGAGAAATATAGCAATCAGCCCCAGCATTTT.

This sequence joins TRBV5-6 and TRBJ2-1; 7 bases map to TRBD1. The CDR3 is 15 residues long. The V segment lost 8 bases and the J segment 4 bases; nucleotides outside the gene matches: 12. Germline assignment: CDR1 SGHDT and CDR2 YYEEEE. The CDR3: CASPTRDSRYNEQFF. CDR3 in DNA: TGTGCCAGTCCTACCCGGGACAGCCGGTACAATGAGCAGTTCTTC.

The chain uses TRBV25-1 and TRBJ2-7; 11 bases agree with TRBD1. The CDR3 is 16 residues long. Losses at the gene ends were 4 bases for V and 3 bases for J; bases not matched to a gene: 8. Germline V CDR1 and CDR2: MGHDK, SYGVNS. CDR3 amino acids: CASSGFGDRGGYEQYF. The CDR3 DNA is TGTGCCAGCAGTGGATTTGGGGACAGGGGGGGCTACGAGCAGTACTTC.

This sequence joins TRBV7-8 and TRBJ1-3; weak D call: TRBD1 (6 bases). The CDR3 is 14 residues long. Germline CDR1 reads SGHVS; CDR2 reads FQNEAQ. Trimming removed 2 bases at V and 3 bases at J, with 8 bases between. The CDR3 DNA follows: TGTGCCAGCAGCTTAAGGGGGAGTGGAAACACCATATATTTT. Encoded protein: CASSLRGSGNTIYF.

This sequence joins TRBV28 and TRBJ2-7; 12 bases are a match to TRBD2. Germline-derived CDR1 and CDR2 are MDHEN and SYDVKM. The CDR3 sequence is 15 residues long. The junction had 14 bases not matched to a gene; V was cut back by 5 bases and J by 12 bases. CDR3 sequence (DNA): TGTGCCAGCAGTCCAATGTGGACTAGCGGGGTGGGGCGGTACTTC. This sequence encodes CASSPMWTSGVGRYF.

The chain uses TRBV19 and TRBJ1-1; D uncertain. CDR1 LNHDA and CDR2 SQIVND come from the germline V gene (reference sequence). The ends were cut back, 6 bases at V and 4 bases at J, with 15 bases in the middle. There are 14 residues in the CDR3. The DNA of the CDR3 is TGTGCCAGTAGCCGGACTCCGTGGCGCACTGAAGCTTTCTTT. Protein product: CASSRTPWRTEAFF. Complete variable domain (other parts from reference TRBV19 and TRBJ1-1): DGGITQSPKYLFRKEGQNVTLSCEQNLNHDAMYWYRQDPGQGLRLIYYSQIVNDFQKGDIAEGYSVSREKKESFPLTVTSAQKNPTAFYLCASSRTPWRTEAFFGQGTRLTVV.

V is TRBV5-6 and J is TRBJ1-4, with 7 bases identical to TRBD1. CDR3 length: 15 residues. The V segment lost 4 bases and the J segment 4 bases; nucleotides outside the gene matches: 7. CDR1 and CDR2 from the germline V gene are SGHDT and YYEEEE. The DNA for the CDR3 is TGTGCCAGCAGCCGACGGGACAGAAGTAATGAAAAACTGTTTTTT. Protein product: CASSRRDRSNEKLFF.

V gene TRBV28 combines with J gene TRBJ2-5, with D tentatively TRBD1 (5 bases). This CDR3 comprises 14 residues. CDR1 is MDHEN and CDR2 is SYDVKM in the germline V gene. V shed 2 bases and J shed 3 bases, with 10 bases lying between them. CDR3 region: CASSLAGAEETQYF. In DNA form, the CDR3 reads TGTGCCAGCAGTTTAGCTGGGGCAGAAGAGACCCAGTACTTC.

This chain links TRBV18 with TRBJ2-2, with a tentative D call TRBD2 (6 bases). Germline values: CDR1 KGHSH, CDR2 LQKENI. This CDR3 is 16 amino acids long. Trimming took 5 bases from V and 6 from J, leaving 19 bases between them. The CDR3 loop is CASSSPFPGVPGELFF. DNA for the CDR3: TGTGCCAGCTCATCGCCCTTTCCGGGAGTTCCCGGGGAGCTGTTTTTT.

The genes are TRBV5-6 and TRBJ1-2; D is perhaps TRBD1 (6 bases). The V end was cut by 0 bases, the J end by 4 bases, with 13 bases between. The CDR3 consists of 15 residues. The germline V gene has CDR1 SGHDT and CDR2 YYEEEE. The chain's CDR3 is CASSLAGVLFYGYTF. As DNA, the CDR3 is TGTGCCAGCAGCTTGGCAGGGGTTCTCTTCTATGGCTACACCTTC.

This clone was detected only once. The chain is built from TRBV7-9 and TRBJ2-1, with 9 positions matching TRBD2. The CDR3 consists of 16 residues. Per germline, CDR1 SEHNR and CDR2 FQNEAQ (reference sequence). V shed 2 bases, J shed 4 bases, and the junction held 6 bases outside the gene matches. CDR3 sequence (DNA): TGTGCCAGCAGCTTATCTCTCCTAGCGGGATACAATGAGCAGTTCTTC. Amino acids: CASSLSLLAGYNEQFF.

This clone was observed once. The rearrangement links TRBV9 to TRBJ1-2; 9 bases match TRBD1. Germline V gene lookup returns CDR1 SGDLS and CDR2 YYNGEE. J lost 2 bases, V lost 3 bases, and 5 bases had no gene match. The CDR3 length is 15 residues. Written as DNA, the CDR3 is TGTGCCAGCAGCGACGGGGACAGGGAGAACTATGGCTACACCTTC. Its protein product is CASSDGDRENYGYTF. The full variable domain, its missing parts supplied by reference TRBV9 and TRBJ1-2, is DSGVTQTPKHLITATGQRVTLRCSPRSGDLSVYWYQQSLDQGLQFLIQYYNGEERAKGNILERFSAQQFPDLHSELNLSSLELGDSALYFCASSDGDRENYGYTFGSGTRLTVV.